One sample yielded the 5 T cell receptor beta chains listed below, sequenced in a study of blood T cell repertoires in COVID-19. Produced via immunoSEQ multiplex PCR; TCRdb's table is partial and in-frame only. The table has 20,000 to 25,000 clones, 65% to 80% seen once. The material sequenced was peripheral blood. The receptors were gathered from a human donor in a cohort sampled during active or convalescent COVID-19.

A single count supports this clone. This chain connects TRBV7-8 to TRBJ2-3, with TRBD2 as a possible D gene (5 bases). Germline CDR1 is SGHVS and CDR2 is FQNEAQ. Trimming removed 3 bases from V and 2 bases from J, with 12 bases in between. The CDR3 extends over 15 amino acids. In DNA, the CDR3 is TGTGCCAGCAGCTTGTTGGTAGCGAACACAGATACGCAGTATTTT. This sequence encodes CASSLLVANTDTQYF.

This chain uses TRBV4-1 with TRBJ2-4; the D is unclear. The ends were cut back, 3 bases at V and 7 bases at J, with 16 bases in the middle. The CDR3 totals 15 residues. CDR1 is MGHRA, CDR2 YSYEKL, per germline. CDR3 DNA sequence: TGCGCCAGCAGCCACCTAGAGGCCCGATTCAACATTCAGTACTTC. Its translation: CASSHLEARFNIQYF.

The DNA for the CDR3 is TGTGCCAGCAGCGAAACCACGGGGGGTGTAAGTGAGCAGTTCTTC. Translated: CASSETTGGVSEQFF. The V gene is TRBV11-2, the J gene TRBJ2-1; 7 bases fit TRBD2. Losses at the gene ends were 5 bases for V and 9 bases for J; bases not matched to a gene: 13. CDR3 size: 15 residues. Germline CDR1 SGHAT, CDR2 FQNNGV.

The chain couples TRBV7-2 to TRBJ2-3; maybe TRBD2 (5 bases). Germline CDR1 and CDR2: SGHTA and FQGNSA. The V end was cut by 3 bases, the J end by 4 bases, with 14 bases between. This CDR3 is built from 15 residues. The CDR3 loop is CASSFRRMRADTQYF. In nucleotides, the CDR3 is TGTGCCAGCAGCTTTAGGAGGATGAGGGCAGATACGCAGTATTTT. Together with reference TRBV7-2 and TRBJ2-3, the CDR3 gives the full variable domain: GAGVSQSPSNKVTEKGKDVELRCDPISGHTALYWYRQSLGQGLEFLIYFQGNSAPDKSGLPSDRFSAERTGGSVSTLTIQRTQQEDSAVYLCASSFRRMRADTQYFGPGTRLTVL.

CDR3 loop: CASSIRTGGRNTEAFF. CDR3 nucleotides: TGTGCCAGTAGTATTCGGACAGGGGGCCGGAACACTGAAGCTTTCTTT. J is TRBJ1-1 and V is TRBV19, with 11 bases aligning to TRBD1. The CDR3 extends over 16 amino acids. Germline CDR1 is LNHDA and CDR2 is SQIVND (reference sequence). V gave up 3 bases and J gave up 1 base; unmatched junction bases: 4.